This entry lists 27 T cell receptor beta chains sequenced from one sample in a study of shared clonotypes between healthy human individuals. TCRdb keeps only in-frame clones here, not all; method: immunoSEQ multiplex PCR. The sample carries some 2.4 million clones, 93% recorded once. The specimen sequenced was naive CD4+ T cells from PBMCs. Subset of the sample: CD45RA+ positively selected. These TCRs come from a man younger than 35 in good health. Some clones in this sample may be carry-over from other donors' samples.

V and J are TRBV4-3 and TRBJ1-5; D gene ambiguous. Trimming removed 1 base from V and 3 bases from J, with 16 bases in between. CDR1 is LGHNA, CDR2 YSLEER, per germline. The CDR3 is made up of 17 amino acids. The CDR3 spells CASSQAPFTQVNQPQHF. CDR3 in DNA: TGCGCCAGCAGCCAAGCCCCTTTTACCCAGGTCAATCAGCCCCAGCATTTT.

Of note for this clone: It may be a read error: a sequence one base away is much more abundant. Written as DNA, the CDR3 is TGTGCCAGCAGCTTGGGGGTGAACACTGAAGCTTTCTTT. Protein product: CASSLGVNTEAFF. The chain links TRBV5-6 to TRBJ1-1, with D hard to call. Germline V gives CDR1 SGHDT, CDR2 YYEEEE. V was trimmed by 0 bases and J by 0 bases, leaving 3 bases between them. The CDR3 has 13 residues.

CDR3 nucleotide sequence: TGTGCCAGCAGCTTAGGGGCTATTTGGGCAGGGGCCACCTACGAGCAGTACTTC. As protein: CASSLGAIWAGATYEQYF. The rearrangement joins TRBV7-9 to TRBJ2-7, with D perhaps matching TRBD1 (6 bases). Germline CDR1 reads SEHNR; CDR2 reads FQNEAQ (reference sequence). CDR3 length: 18 amino acids. Between the trimmed V and J ends, which lost 1 base and 2 bases, there was a span of 21 bases.

The V and J genes are TRBV4-2 and TRBJ2-7, with 8 bases identical to TRBD2. The CDR3 has 17 residues. Germline CDR1 reads LGHNA; CDR2 reads YNFKEQ. The ends lost 4 bases at V and 0 bases at J; junction bases unmatched: 11. CDR3 loop: CASSRGLAGYSSYEQYF. In DNA, the CDR3 is TGTGCCAGCAGCCGCGGCCTAGCGGGCTATAGCTCCTACGAGCAGTACTTC.

This clone has just a few counts. At the DNA level, this CDR3 is encoded by other sequences in the same sample as well. The chain is built from TRBV28 and TRBJ2-1; D is unresolved. Germline V gene data show CDR1 as MDHEN and CDR2 as SYDVKM. The CDR3 extends over 11 amino acids. V was pared by 0 bases and J by 9 bases, with 3 bases between. CDR3 coding DNA: TGTGCCAGCAGTTTATGGGGTGAGCAGTTCTTC. As protein: CASSLWGEQFF.

As for this clone: The germline gene is not matched at one end of the junction; a read error may be the cause. The chain employs TRBV4-1 and TRBJ2-1, with 10 bases aligning to TRBD2. The germline V gene encodes CDR1 MGHRA and CDR2 YSYEKL. The CDR3 sequence is 15 residues long. The CDR3: CASRYGLAAYNGQFF. The DNA of the CDR3 is TGCGCCAGCAGGTATGGACTAGCGGCCTACAATGGGCAGTTCTTC.

The chain couples TRBV5-8 to TRBJ2-2; 8 positions match TRBD2. This CDR3 spans 18 amino acids. Per the germline V gene, CDR1 is SGHTS and CDR2 is YDEGEE. V lost 2 bases to trimming and J lost 0 bases; unmatched junction nucleotides: 9. The CDR3 DNA reads TGTGCCAGCAGCTTCCTCCTCGGAGCGGGAGCGAACACCGGGGAGCTGTTTTTT. It encodes CASSFLLGAGANTGELFF. Based on the CDR3 plus reference TRBV5-8 and TRBJ2-2, the full variable domain is EAGVTQSPTHLIKTRGQQATLRCSPISGHTSVYWYQQALGLGLQFLLWYDEGEERNRGNFPPRFSGRQFPNYSSELNVNALELEDSALYLCASSFLLGAGANTGELFFGEGSRLTVL.

V gene TRBV19 combines with J gene TRBJ1-2; D not resolved. The V and J ends lost 8 bases and 4 bases respectively, with 20 bases between them. The CDR3 covers 15 residues. CDR1 and CDR2 (germline): LNHDA, SQIVND (reference sequence). In DNA, the CDR3 is TGTGCCAGTCTCCCCCCGCCGCGGGTCTTCTATGGCTACACCTTC. Translated, it gives CASLPPPRVFYGYTF.

The V gene is TRBV18, the J gene TRBJ2-2; D gene uncertain. Germline-derived CDR1 and CDR2 are KGHSH and LQKENI. Trimming took 1 base from V and 4 from J, leaving 13 bases between them. This CDR3 has 16 amino acids. For the CDR3, the DNA is TGTGCCAGCTCACCACTGCAGACGTCCTCCACCGGGGAGCTGTTTTTT. This codes for CASSPLQTSSTGELFF. Using reference TRBV18 and TRBJ2-2 for the parts outside the CDR3, the full variable domain is NAGVMQNPRHLVRRRGQEARLRCSPMKGHSHVYWYRQLPEEGLKFMVYLQKENIIDESGMPKERFSAEFPKEGPSILRIQQVVRGDSAAYFCASSPLQTSSTGELFFGEGSRLTVL.

The rearrangement links TRBV4-1 to TRBJ2-7; D perhaps matches TRBD1 (6 bases). Trimming removed 2 bases from V and 3 bases from J, with 14 bases in between. Per the germline V gene, CDR1 is MGHRA and CDR2 is YSYEKL. The CDR3 sequence is 15 residues long. Written as DNA, the CDR3 is TGCGCCAGCAGCCAACCATCGACAGGTCGCTACGAGCAGTACTTC. This codes for CASSQPSTGRYEQYF.

The V and J genes are TRBV28 and TRBJ2-7, with a tentative D call TRBD2 (6 bases). Germline values: CDR1 MDHEN, CDR2 SYDVKM. This CDR3 spans 13 amino acids. The germline V and J ends were trimmed by 7 bases and 2 bases, with 12 bases remaining between them. In DNA, the CDR3 is TGTGCCAGCACGGCGGGGCCGGCCTACGAGCAGTACTTC. The encoded protein is CASTAGPAYEQYF.

The chain is built from TRBV7-3 and TRBJ2-2; 12 bases align to TRBD1. Germline V gene data show CDR1 as SGHTA and CDR2 as FQGTGA. This CDR3 is 18 amino acids long. The ends lost 4 bases at V and 7 bases at J; junction bases unmatched: 13. CDR3 protein: CASSSRPPGQGANGELFF. In DNA, the CDR3 is TGTGCCAGCAGCTCACGCCCTCCGGGACAGGGGGCGAACGGGGAGCTGTTTTTT.

This sequence joins TRBV5-4 and TRBJ2-3; 8 nucleotides match TRBD2. The CDR3 has 16 amino acids. With V trimmed by 5 bases and J by 2 bases, 10 bases remained unmatched. Germline V CDR1 and CDR2: SGHNT, YYREEE (reference sequence). DNA of the CDR3: TGTGCCAGCAGACCAGGGGTTAGCGGGGTCACAGATACGCAGTATTTT. This codes for CASRPGVSGVTDTQYF.

The chain carries TRBV7-2 and TRBJ2-2, with D unclear. The V gene lost 7 bases and the J gene lost 4 bases, with 7 bases spanning the gap. CDR1 and CDR2 from the germline V gene are SGHTA and FQGNSA. The CDR3 is 12 residues long. The CDR3 DNA sequence: TGTGCCAGCAAACTCGTCACCGGGGAGCTGTTTTTT. Amino acids: CASKLVTGELFF.

This chain links TRBV14 with TRBJ2-3; 7 nucleotides line up with TRBD1. This CDR3 has 14 residues. The V gene's germline CDR1 is SGHDN and CDR2 FVKESK. Trimming took 2 bases from V and 5 from J; bases not matched to a gene: 4. CDR3 in amino acids: CASSQWDRKDTQYF. The CDR3 DNA follows: TGTGCCAGCAGCCAATGGGACAGAAAAGATACGCAGTATTTT.

J is TRBJ2-5 and V is TRBV19; 9 bases are a match to TRBD2. The CDR3 spans 14 residues. Germline V gene sequence: CDR1 LNHDA, CDR2 SQIVND (reference sequence). The J segment lost 1 base and the V segment lost 5 bases, leaving 2 bases of the junction unmatched. CDR3 sequence: CASSATSGQETQYF. Here the CDR3 DNA reads TGTGCCAGTAGTGCGACTAGCGGCCAAGAGACCCAGTACTTC. The whole variable domain, remainder taken from reference TRBV19 and TRBJ2-5, is DGGITQSPKYLFRKEGQNVTLSCEQNLNHDAMYWYRQDPGQGLRLIYYSQIVNDFQKGDIAEGYSVSREKKESFPLTVTSAQKNPTAFYLCASSATSGQETQYFGPGTRLLVL.

J is TRBJ2-2 and V is TRBV5-4; a weak D match, TRBD2 (6 bases). Germline CDR1 and CDR2: SGHNT and YYREEE (reference sequence). The V end was cut by 1 base, the J end by 6 bases, with 10 bases between. The CDR3 is made up of 14 amino acids. CDR3 loop: CASSLRLESGELFF. The CDR3 region has the DNA TGTGCCAGCAGCTTGAGACTAGAATCCGGGGAGCTGTTTTTT. The full variable domain, rest sourced from reference TRBV5-4 and TRBJ2-2, is ETGVTQSPTHLIKTRGQQVTLRCSSQSGHNTVSWYQQALGQGPQFIFQYYREEENGRGNFPPRFSGLQFPNYSSELNVNALELDDSALYLCASSLRLESGELFFGEGSRLTVL.

This chain uses TRBV19 with TRBJ2-3; 7 nucleotides line up with TRBD1. CDR3 length: 14 residues. The J segment lost 4 bases and the V segment lost 2 bases, leaving 3 bases of the junction unmatched. In germline, CDR1 is LNHDA, CDR2 SQIVND (reference sequence). The CDR3: CASSITGDADTQYF. The CDR3 nucleotides are TGTGCCAGTAGTATAACAGGGGATGCAGATACGCAGTATTTT. The whole variable domain, filled in from reference TRBV19 and TRBJ2-3, reads DGGITQSPKYLFRKEGQNVTLSCEQNLNHDAMYWYRQDPGQGLRLIYYSQIVNDFQKGDIAEGYSVSREKKESFPLTVTSAQKNPTAFYLCASSITGDADTQYFGPGTRLTVL.

This chain connects TRBV29-1 to TRBJ2-7; TRBD1 aligns across 8 bases. The CDR3 totals 14 residues. V shed 0 bases and J 5 bases; nucleotides not matched to a gene: 6. Germline V lookup: CDR1 SQVTM, CDR2 ANQGSEA. CDR3 sequence (DNA): TGCAGCGTTGAAGAGTGGGACAGGCACCACGAGCAGTACTTC. This codes for CSVEEWDRHHEQYF.

The rearrangement joins TRBV18 to TRBJ2-4; possible D gene TRBD1, 6 bases. Germline assignment: CDR1 KGHSH and CDR2 LQKENI. Trimming took 2 bases from V and 6 from J, leaving 14 bases between them. The CDR3 covers 15 residues. For the CDR3, the DNA is TGTGCCAGCTCACCATCTTCAGGGGCCCGAAACATTCAGTACTTC. The encoded protein is CASSPSSGARNIQYF.

There are a few counts of this clone. This CDR3 reads CASTGGQSGANVLTF. CDR3 DNA sequence: TGTGCCAGCACTGGGGGACAGTCTGGGGCCAACGTCCTGACTTTC. The genes are TRBV28 and TRBJ2-6, with 7 bases identical to TRBD1. This CDR3 is 15 amino acids long. J was trimmed by 1 base and V by 7 bases; bases with no gene match: 4. Per germline, CDR1 MDHEN and CDR2 SYDVKM.

V gene TRBV28 combines with J gene TRBJ1-1, with 12 bases aligning to TRBD1. The CDR3 runs 16 residues. The germline V gene encodes CDR1 MDHEN and CDR2 SYDVKM. The J segment lost 6 bases and the V segment lost 5 bases, leaving 10 bases of the junction unmatched. CDR3 DNA sequence: TGTGCCAGCAGTCAATCCGGGACAGGGGGCTTCGCTGAAGCTTTCTTT. This gives the protein CASSQSGTGGFAEAFF.

This chain uses TRBV11-2 with TRBJ1-1; D is unclear. From germline, CDR1 is SGHAT and CDR2 FQNNGV. V was pared by 6 bases and J by 0 bases, with 23 bases between. This CDR3 is built from 18 residues. This CDR3 reads CASRKPPLRVDVNTEAFF. Here the CDR3 DNA reads TGTGCCAGCAGAAAACCCCCTTTGAGGGTTGATGTGAACACTGAAGCTTTCTTT.

The chain is built from TRBV27 and TRBJ2-3, with 10 nucleotides matching TRBD2. The germline gives CDR1 MNHEY, CDR2 SMNVEV (reference sequence). The trim removed 6 bases at V and 2 bases at J, leaving 8 bases unmatched. There are 16 residues in the CDR3. The CDR3 DNA sequence: TGTGCCAGCAGAAAAAATAGCGGGAGGAACACAGATACGCAGTATTTT. It is translated as CASRKNSGRNTDTQYF.

In this sample, this clone turned up once. V and J are TRBV4-2 and TRBJ2-1; 7 nucleotides line up with TRBD1. The V gene end was trimmed by 5 bases and the J gene end by 3 bases; junction bases not matched to a gene: 7. Germline V CDR1 and CDR2: LGHNA, YNFKEQ. The CDR3 has 15 residues. The CDR3 protein is CASSGRAGGYNEQFF. DNA of the CDR3: TGTGCCAGCAGCGGGCGGGCAGGGGGCTACAATGAGCAGTTCTTC.

This chain connects TRBV2 to TRBJ2-1; the D gene is possibly TRBD2 (7 bases). V lost 2 bases and J 8 bases, leaving 13 bases between the germline ends. The CDR3 extends over 14 amino acids. The germline V gene encodes CDR1 SNHLY and CDR2 FYNNEI. The CDR3 is CASSEWGGKDEQFF. CDR3 bases: TGTGCCAGCAGTGAATGGGGGGGCAAGGATGAGCAGTTCTTC. Filled out from reference TRBV2 and TRBJ2-1, the complete variable domain reads EPEVTQTPSHQVTQMGQEVILRCVPISNHLYFYWYRQILGQKVEFLVSFYNNEISEKSEIFDDQFSVERPDGSNFTLKIRSTKLEDSAMYFCASSEWGGKDEQFFGPGTRLTVL.

This chain connects TRBV7-9 to TRBJ1-1, with D hard to call. This CDR3 is 13 amino acids long. Trimming left V 6 bases short and J 1 base short, with 9 bases between. The germline gives CDR1 SEHNR, CDR2 FQNEAQ (reference sequence). The CDR3 sequence is CASRRGGNTEAFF. For the CDR3, the DNA is TGTGCCAGCAGACGTGGCGGGAACACTGAAGCTTTCTTT.